A single sample gave rise to the 25 T cell receptor beta chains below, sequenced in a study of blood T cell repertoires in COVID-19 (dated by TCRdb to 2018 to 2020). The method behind the library was the immunoSEQ multiplex PCR assay. The clones in this table, taken by TCRdb from immuneACCESS, are in-frame only. Not every clone is retained; where verified, under half of the shortfall comes from an unresolved V gene, and the cause of the rest is unknown. The sample table lists 300,000 or so clones, roughly 89% of them with a count of one. Of the sample, under 3.5% falls within the top ten clones. Sequences were obtained from PBMCs or T cells enriched from blood (not recorded which). Every receptor here comes from a woman in her forties or fifties who had been exposed to COVID-19.

V usage is TRBV28 and J usage is TRBJ1-1; D possibly corresponds to TRBD1 (5 bases). V lost 7 bases and J 10 bases, leaving 16 bases between the germline ends. This CDR3 is 12 amino acids long. Per germline, CDR1 MDHEN and CDR2 SYDVKM. CDR3 protein: CASTKGKVVAFF. The CDR3 coding sequence is TGTGCCAGCACCAAGGGGAAGGTTGTAGCTTTCTTT. The full variable domain, its missing parts supplied by reference TRBV28 and TRBJ1-1, is DVKVTQSSRYLVKRTGEKVFLECVQDMDHENMFWYRQDPGLGLRLIYFSYDVKMKEKGDIPEGYSVSREKKERFSLILESASTNQTSMYLCASTKGKVVAFFGQGTRLTVV.

The chain uses TRBV3-1 (or the pseudogene TRBV3-2) and TRBJ2-3; 10 nucleotides line up with TRBD2. CDR3 size: 18 residues. Germline trimming cut 1 base from V and 0 bases from J; bases unmatched to any gene: 7. Germline CDR1 LGHDT, CDR2 YNNKEL (reference sequence). For the CDR3, the DNA is TGTGCCAGCAGCCAAGGCACTAGCGGGGATACTAGCACAGATACGCAGTATTTT. It specifies CASSQGTSGDTSTDTQYF.

J is TRBJ1-4 and V is TRBV6-5; the match to TRBD1 covers 8 bases. The germline V gene encodes CDR1 MNHEY and CDR2 SVGAGI. CDR3 length: 15 amino acids. Unmatched junction bases numbered 3, after V lost 6 bases and J lost 0 bases. DNA of the CDR3: TGTGCCAGCAGGCGGGACAGGTCAACTAATGAAAAACTGTTTTTT. It codes for CASRRDRSTNEKLFF.

The V call is TRBV3-1 (or the pseudogene TRBV3-2), the J call TRBJ2-7; 8 nucleotides match TRBD1. J gave up 2 bases and V 4 bases, and 4 bases lay outside the gene matches. The CDR3 is 14 residues long. Germline V gives CDR1 LGHDT, CDR2 YNNKEL (reference sequence). Here the CDR3 reads CASSRADRAYEQYF. Here the CDR3 DNA reads TGTGCCAGCAGCCGGGCGGACAGGGCCTACGAGCAGTACTTC.

This chain links TRBV9 with TRBJ2-2; 10 bases are shared with TRBD1. Per germline, CDR1 SGDLS and CDR2 YYNGEE. The CDR3 is made up of 16 amino acids. V was pared by 3 bases and J by 6 bases, with 8 bases of the junction left unmatched. The CDR3 region has the DNA TGTGCCAGCAGCGGAATCCGGGACAGGGGTTCCGGGGAGCTGTTTTTT. Residues: CASSGIRDRGSGELFF.

This chain joins TRBV5-4 and TRBJ2-1; 8 nucleotides align to TRBD2. The V and J ends lost 0 bases and 4 bases, in that order; junction bases with no gene match: 6. CDR1 is SGHNT and CDR2 is YYREEE in the germline V gene (reference sequence). The length of the CDR3 is 16 residues. The CDR3 loop is CASSLEVSGTYNEQFF. The CDR3 DNA follows: TGTGCCAGCAGCTTGGAGGTTAGCGGGACTTACAATGAGCAGTTCTTC.

This rearrangement joins TRBV2 to TRBJ1-4; D gene unclear. The germline V gene has CDR1 SNHLY and CDR2 FYNNEI. V lost 7 bases and J 0 bases, leaving 9 bases between the germline ends. CDR3 length equals 14 residues. The CDR3 DNA reads as TGTGCCAGCAAGGTTGGAGCAACTAATGAAAAACTGTTTTTT. It yields the protein CASKVGATNEKLFF.

CDR3 nucleotides: TGTGCCAGTAGGGACAGGGGGCTGGATCAGCCCCAGCATTTT. Amino acids: CASRDRGLDQPQHF. The rearrangement links TRBV6-5 to TRBJ1-5; the match to TRBD1 covers 12 bases. The trim removed 9 bases at V and 5 bases at J, leaving 5 bases unmatched. In germline, CDR1 is MNHEY, CDR2 SVGAGI. This CDR3 has 14 amino acids.

V gene TRBV7-2 combines with J gene TRBJ1-4; D remains ambiguous. The V gene's germline CDR1 is SGHTA and CDR2 FQGNSA. V dropped 1 base and J dropped 7 bases, with 7 bases sitting between them. The CDR3 loop spans 13 amino acids. CDR3: CASSLGGREKLFF. The CDR3 coding sequence is TGTGCCAGCAGCTTAGGTGGCCGTGAAAAACTGTTTTTT.

V and J are TRBV10-3 and TRBJ1-2; 9 nucleotides match TRBD1. Germline CDR1 reads ENHRY; CDR2 reads SYGVKD. The CDR3 loop spans 14 amino acids. J lost 5 bases, V lost 8 bases, and 9 bases had no gene match. The chain's CDR3 is CAIHGQGSVYGYTF. DNA for the CDR3: TGTGCCATCCATGGACAGGGGTCCGTTTATGGCTACACCTTC.

Only one count was recorded for this clone. The rearrangement links TRBV5-1 to TRBJ1-3; TRBD1 aligns across 9 bases. The CDR3 loop spans 17 amino acids. Germline assignment: CDR1 SGHRS and CDR2 YFSETQ. V lost 0 bases to trimming and J lost 2 bases; unmatched junction nucleotides: 6. The CDR3 DNA sequence: TGCGCCAGCAGCTTGGCCCCGGACAGGGGTCCTGGAAACACCATATATTTT. Encoded protein: CASSLAPDRGPGNTIYF.

This chain connects TRBV19 to TRBJ1-4; D not certain. The V end was cut by 9 bases, the J end by 8 bases, with 16 bases between. The CDR3 has 13 residues. The germline gives CDR1 LNHDA, CDR2 SQIVND (reference sequence). CDR3 region: CASKGGGSEKLFF. CDR3 bases: TGTGCCAGCAAAGGAGGAGGGTCCGAAAAACTGTTTTTT.

The rearrangement joins TRBV3-1 (or the pseudogene TRBV3-2) to TRBJ1-6, with 10 bases aligning to TRBD1. There are 14 residues in the CDR3. Trimming cost V 5 bases and J 14 bases; bases outside gene matches: 9. The germline gives CDR1 LGHDT, CDR2 YNNKEL (reference sequence). In DNA, the CDR3 is TGTGCCAGCAGCAAGACGGGACAGGGGCCGTCCCTCCACTTT. Its translation: CASSKTGQGPSLHF.

The rearrangement links TRBV4-1 to TRBJ1-3; D call uncertain. The CDR3 loop spans 16 amino acids. Deletions cut 0 bases from V and 0 bases from J, with 9 bases between. Looked up from germline, CDR1 is MGHRA and CDR2 is YSYEKL. CDR3 protein: CASSQDIVLSGNTIYF. As DNA, the CDR3 is TGCGCCAGCAGCCAAGATATAGTGCTCTCTGGAAACACCATATATTTT.

The chain uses TRBV5-1 and TRBJ2-1, with 9 bases identical to TRBD1. The germline V gene encodes CDR1 SGHRS and CDR2 YFSETQ. CDR3 length: 15 amino acids. J lost 4 bases, V lost 4 bases, and 6 bases had no gene match. As DNA, the CDR3 is TGCGCCAGCAGCGGCGGACAGGGGACATACAATGAGCAGTTCTTC. Residues: CASSGGQGTYNEQFF.

This chain joins TRBV7-2 and TRBJ2-1; 7 bases match TRBD1. Germline V CDR1 and CDR2: SGHTA, FQGNSA. This CDR3 is built from 15 residues. With 5 bases clipped from V and 0 bases from J, the junction kept 4 bases outside the gene matches. CDR3 protein: CASSHRDSSYNEQFF. CDR3 DNA: TGTGCCAGCAGCCACCGGGACAGCTCCTACAATGAGCAGTTCTTC.

The chain has TRBV28 and TRBJ2-1; possible D gene TRBD2, 6 bases. The germline V and J ends were trimmed by 4 bases and 5 bases, with 15 bases remaining between them. Germline CDR1 is MDHEN and CDR2 is SYDVKM. There are 15 residues in the CDR3. The CDR3 nucleotides are TGTGCCAGCAGTTCTCTACTAGCCTATAACAATGAGCAGTTCTTC. Amino acid sequence: CASSSLLAYNNEQFF. The full variable domain, in which reference TRBV28 and TRBJ2-1 provide the parts outside the CDR3, is DVKVTQSSRYLVKRTGEKVFLECVQDMDHENMFWYRQDPGLGLRLIYFSYDVKMKEKGDIPEGYSVSREKKERFSLILESASTNQTSMYLCASSSLLAYNNEQFFGPGTRLTVL.

The rearrangement joins TRBV7-9 to TRBJ2-7, with D uncertain. The germline gives CDR1 SEHNR, CDR2 FQNEAQ (reference sequence). Trimming removed 2 bases from V and 4 bases from J, with 9 bases in between. The CDR3 contains 13 residues. The CDR3 DNA sequence: TGTGCCAGCAGCTTATCGAGCTCGTACGAGCAGTACTTC. Amino acid sequence: CASSLSSSYEQYF.

The genes are TRBV19 and TRBJ2-7; the match to TRBD1 covers 9 bases. CDR3 length equals 15 residues. CDR1 is LNHDA and CDR2 is SQIVND in the germline V gene (reference sequence). V lost 3 bases to trimming and J lost 1 base; unmatched junction nucleotides: 4. CDR3 DNA: TGTGCCAGTAGTATTTACAGGGGGCAGTCCTACGAGCAGTACTTC. It specifies CASSIYRGQSYEQYF.

The chain couples TRBV5-4 to TRBJ2-7; D is unresolved. The CDR3 sequence is 15 residues long. The V end lost 1 base, the J end lost 0 bases, and 11 bases lay between the germline ends. The germline gives CDR1 SGHNT, CDR2 YYREEE (reference sequence). In DNA, the CDR3 is TGTGCCAGCAGCTTGTCGGGTGGTTCCTCCTACGAGCAGTACTTC. Protein: CASSLSGGSSYEQYF.

The genes are TRBV3-1 (or the pseudogene TRBV3-2) and TRBJ1-1, with D tentatively TRBD1 (6 bases). CDR1 and CDR2 (germline): LGHDT, YNNKEL (reference sequence). V was clipped by 5 bases and J by 1 base, with 8 bases between them. This CDR3 is built from 13 residues. This chain's CDR3 is CASSATGNTEAFF. The DNA of the CDR3 is TGTGCCAGCAGCGCGACAGGGAACACTGAAGCTTTCTTT.

The rearrangement uses TRBV7-6 and TRBJ1-2, with D possibly being TRBD1 (6 bases). CDR1 and CDR2 (germline): SGHVS, FNYEAQ. The V end lost 4 bases, the J end lost 7 bases, and 19 bases lay between the germline ends. The CDR3 covers 15 residues. The CDR3 loop reads CASSSHQTGSIGYTF. Here the CDR3 DNA reads TGTGCCAGCAGCTCCCACCAGACAGGTTCAATTGGCTACACCTTC.

In its sample, this clone was seen a few times. The V call is TRBV30, the J call TRBJ1-5; maybe TRBD1 (5 bases). Per the germline V gene, CDR1 is GTSNPN and CDR2 is SVGIG (reference sequence). V gave up 1 base and J gave up 4 bases, with 11 bases separating them. The CDR3 is 14 amino acids. This chain's CDR3 is CAWSGGEANQPQHF. In DNA form, the CDR3 reads TGTGCCTGGAGTGGGGGGGAAGCGAATCAGCCCCAGCATTTT. Complete variable domain (other parts from reference TRBV30 and TRBJ1-5): SQTIHQWPATLVQPVGSPLSLECTVEGTSNPNLYWYRQAAGRGLQLLFYSVGIGQISSEVPQNLSASRPQDRQFILSSKKLLLSDSGFYLCAWSGGEANQPQHFGDGTRLSIL.

V usage is TRBV3-1 (or the pseudogene TRBV3-2) and J usage is TRBJ2-1; D tentatively reads TRBD1 or TRBD2 (5 bases each). Germline lookup yields CDR1 LGHDT and CDR2 YNNKEL (reference sequence). CDR3 length equals 17 residues. Trimming stripped 5 bases from V and 2 bases from J, with 19 bases between. CDR3 region: CASSEGAGYKTYNEQFF. The CDR3 bases are TGTGCCAGCAGCGAAGGGGCGGGCTACAAAACCTACAATGAGCAGTTCTTC.

The chain carries TRBV5-6 and TRBJ2-3; D is undetermined. The CDR3 length is 13 residues. The germline V gene has CDR1 SGHDT and CDR2 YYEEEE. The V end lost 2 bases, the J end lost 2 bases, and 6 bases lay between the germline ends. The DNA of the CDR3 is TGTGCCAGCAGCTTACAGAACACAGATACGCAGTATTTT. It codes for CASSLQNTDTQYF.